The sequence of this T cell receptor beta chain was determined in a study of blood T cell repertoires in COVID-19. Background on the study: T cells, B-cell-depleted T cells, or PBMCs provided the cDNA or gDNA that served as material.

V was trimmed by 6 bases and J by 3 bases, leaving 17 bases between them. This CDR3 is built from 15 residues. Germline-derived CDR1 and CDR2 are MDHEN and SYDVKM. This clone appeared a few times. Assay: immunoSEQ multiplex PCR; the TCRdb copy retains only in-frame clones and omits some. This table has about 64,000 clones, 72% appearing once. All enrollees were about 18 to 95 years old and from 25 or so US areas. The chain couples TRBV28 to TRBJ1-2; D gene uncertain. The sequenced material came from PBMCs or T cells enriched from blood (not recorded which). The sequence was obtained from a woman between 55 and 75 years old who had been exposed to COVID-19. CDR3 bases: TGTGCCAGCAGCCGGTTGGGCGTAATCGACTATGGCTACACCTTC. Amino acids: CASSRLGVIDYGYTF.